This T cell receptor beta chain was captured in a study of OX40 agonist ivuxolimab in advanced cancers. Study-level background: There were three patients with partial responses, one having hepatocellular carcinoma and two cutaneous melanoma.

Sequenced by immunoSEQ multiplex PCR; TCRdb stores in-frame clones only, minus some. The repertoire consists of around 43,000 clones, with roughly 90% occurring once and the leading ten covering about 12%. This CDR3 contains 12 residues. The germline V and J ends were trimmed by 5 bases and 6 bases, with 10 bases remaining between them. Germline CDR1 SGHVS, CDR2 FQNEAQ. This material consisted of CD4+ or CD8+ T cells sorted from blood, taken in a trial of the OX40 agonist ivuxolimab. The rearrangement links TRBV7-8 to TRBJ1-2; D remains unclear. The source is an adult with an advanced solid tumor such as melanoma, head and neck, liver or kidney cancer. CDR3 bases: TGTGCCAGCAGCCTAGGTACGGATGGCTACACCTTC. Protein sequence: CASSLGTDGYTF.